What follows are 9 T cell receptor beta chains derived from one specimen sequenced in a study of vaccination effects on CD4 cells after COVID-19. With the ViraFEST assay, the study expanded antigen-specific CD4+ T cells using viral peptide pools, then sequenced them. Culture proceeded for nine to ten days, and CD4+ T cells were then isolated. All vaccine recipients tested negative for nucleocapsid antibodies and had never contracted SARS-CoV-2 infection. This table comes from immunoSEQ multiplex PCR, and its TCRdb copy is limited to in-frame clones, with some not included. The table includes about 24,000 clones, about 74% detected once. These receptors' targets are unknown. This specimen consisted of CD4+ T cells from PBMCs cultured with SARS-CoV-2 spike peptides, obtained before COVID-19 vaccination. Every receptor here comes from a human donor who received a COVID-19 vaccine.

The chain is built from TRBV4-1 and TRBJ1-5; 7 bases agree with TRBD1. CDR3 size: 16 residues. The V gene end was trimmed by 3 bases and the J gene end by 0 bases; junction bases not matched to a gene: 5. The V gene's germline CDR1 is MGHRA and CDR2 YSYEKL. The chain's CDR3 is CASSQTGTNSNQPQHF. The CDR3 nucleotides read TGCGCCAGCAGCCAGACAGGGACTAATAGCAATCAGCCCCAGCATTTT.

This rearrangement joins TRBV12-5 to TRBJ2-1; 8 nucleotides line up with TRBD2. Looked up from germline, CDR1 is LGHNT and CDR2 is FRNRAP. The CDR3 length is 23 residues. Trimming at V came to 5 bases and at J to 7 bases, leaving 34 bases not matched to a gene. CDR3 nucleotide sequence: TGTGCTAGTGGTCCGGACCGGGACCAAGGACTTGTTCTGGGCGGGAGGAGACGGAATGAGCAGTTCTTC. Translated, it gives CASGPDRDQGLVLGGRRRNEQFF.

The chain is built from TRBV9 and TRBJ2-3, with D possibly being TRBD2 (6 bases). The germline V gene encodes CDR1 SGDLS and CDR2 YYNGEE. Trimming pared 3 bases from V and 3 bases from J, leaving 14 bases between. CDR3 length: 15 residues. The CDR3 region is CASSAQGLTTDTQYF. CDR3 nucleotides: TGTGCCAGCAGCGCCCAGGGACTTACGACAGATACGCAGTATTTT. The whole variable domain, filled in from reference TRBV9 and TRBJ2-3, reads DSGVTQTPKHLITATGQRVTLRCSPRSGDLSVYWYQQSLDQGLQFLIQYYNGEERAKGNILERFSAQQFPDLHSELNLSSLELGDSALYFCASSAQGLTTDTQYFGPGTRLTVL.

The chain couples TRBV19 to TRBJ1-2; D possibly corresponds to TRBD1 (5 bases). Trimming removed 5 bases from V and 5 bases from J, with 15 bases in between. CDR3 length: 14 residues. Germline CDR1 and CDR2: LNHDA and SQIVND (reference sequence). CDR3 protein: CASSPRGGPYGYTF. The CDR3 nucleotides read TGTGCCAGTAGTCCCCGGGGGGGACCTTATGGCTACACCTTC.

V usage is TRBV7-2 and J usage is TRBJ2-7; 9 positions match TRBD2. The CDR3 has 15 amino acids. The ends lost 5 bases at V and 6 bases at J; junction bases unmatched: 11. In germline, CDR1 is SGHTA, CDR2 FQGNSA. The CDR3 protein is CASSPYLAGSGEQYF. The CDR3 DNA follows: TGTGCCAGCAGCCCATATCTAGCGGGATCGGGCGAGCAGTACTTC.

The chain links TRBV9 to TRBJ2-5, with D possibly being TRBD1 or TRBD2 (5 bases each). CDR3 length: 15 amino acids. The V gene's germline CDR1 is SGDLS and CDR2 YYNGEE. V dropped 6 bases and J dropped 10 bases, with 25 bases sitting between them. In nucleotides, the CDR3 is TGTGCCAGCAACACAGGTCCGGGGACCTCCTCGGGCCAGTACTTC. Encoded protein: CASNTGPGTSSGQYF.

CDR3: CASSLGGEEAAFF. Written as DNA, the CDR3 is TGCGCCAGCAGCTTGGGTGGGGAGGAGGCAGCTTTCTTT. The rearrangement uses TRBV5-1 and TRBJ1-1, with no clear D. Looked up from germline, CDR1 is SGHRS and CDR2 is YFSETQ. This CDR3 is 13 amino acids long. With 0 bases removed from V and 10 bases from J, the gap between germline ends came to 13 bases. Drawing the rest from reference TRBV5-1 and TRBJ1-1, the complete variable domain is KAGVTQTPRYLIKTRGQQVTLSCSPISGHRSVSWYQQTPGQGLQFLFEYFSETQRNKGNFPGRFSGRQFSNSRSEMNVSTLELGDSALYLCASSLGGEEAAFFGQGTRLTVV.

The CDR3 DNA reads as TGCGCCAGCAGCTCATACGGTAGCGAGCAGTACTTC. Protein product: CASSSYGSEQYF. This sequence joins TRBV5-1 and TRBJ2-7; D unresolved. Trimming removed 3 bases at V and 6 bases at J, with 10 bases between. Germline CDR1 SGHRS, CDR2 YFSETQ. The CDR3 runs 12 residues.

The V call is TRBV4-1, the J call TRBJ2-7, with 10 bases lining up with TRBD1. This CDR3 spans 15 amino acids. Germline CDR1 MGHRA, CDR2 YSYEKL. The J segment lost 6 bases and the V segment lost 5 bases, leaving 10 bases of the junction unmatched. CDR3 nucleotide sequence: TGCGCCAGCAGCTCGGGACAGGGGAAAACAAGCGAGCAGTACTTC. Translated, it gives CASSSGQGKTSEQYF.